This entry concerns a single T cell receptor (beta chain). TCRdb redid the calling of the 5' RACE reads with MiXCR, one entry per CDR3 protein. Of approximately 250,000 distinct CDR3 sequences in the sample, 6.5% were seen once. This sample is part of a study of identical twins. Germline V gene lookup returns CDR1 SGHVS and CDR2 FQNEAQ. This CDR3 spans 19 amino acids. V lost 0 bases, J lost 0 bases, and 5 bases stayed unmatched. This sample was also put to use in a study of T cells expressing NK-cell markers.

Material: CD8+ T cells sorted from blood. This sequence originates from a woman aged 18-29 years in good health. The chain uses TRBV7-8 and TRBJ2-3, with TRBD2 identical over 14 bases. DNA of the CDR3: TGTGCCAGCAGCTTAGCCGGGACTAGCGGGAGTTTAAGCACAGATACGCAGTATTTT. Amino acid sequence: CASSLAGTSGSLSTDTQYF.